These 18 T cell receptor beta chains originate from one sample sequenced in a study of cytomegalovirus exposure and HLA in healthy donors. Use of 60 Vbeta and 13 Jbeta primers characterized the PCR. Clones were sequenced by immunoSEQ multiplex PCR, and TCRdb holds only the in-frame ones, with some missing. Recorded for this sample: approximately 110,000 clones. Sequenced material: PBMCs. The receptors were gathered from a man in his fifties in good health and CMV-seronegative.

This rearrangement joins TRBV25-1 to TRBJ1-6; TRBD1 agrees at 10 bases. The CDR3 runs to 15 residues. J was trimmed by 9 bases and V by 4 bases; bases with no gene match: 6. In germline, CDR1 is MGHDK, CDR2 SYGVNS. CDR3 DNA sequence: TGTGCCAGCAGTGCGGACAGGGGGAGGCTTTCACCCCTCCACTTT. This translates into CASSADRGRLSPLHF.

V gene TRBV6-1 combines with J gene TRBJ2-2; 8 bases map to TRBD2. V shed 7 bases, J shed 2 bases, and the junction held 6 bases outside the gene matches. The CDR3 sequence is 15 residues long. Germline CDR1 is MNHNS and CDR2 is SASEGT. The CDR3: CASIGRGFNTGELFF. The CDR3 DNA sequence: TGTGCCAGCATCGGGAGGGGTTTTAACACCGGGGAGCTGTTTTTT.

The chain links TRBV4-1 to TRBJ1-5; D gene ambiguous. In germline, CDR1 is MGHRA, CDR2 YSYEKL. V was trimmed by 1 base and J by 1 base, leaving 2 bases between them. The CDR3 totals 13 residues. The DNA for the CDR3 is TGCGCCAGCAGCCAAGCGAGCAATCAGCCCCAGCATTTT. Amino acid sequence: CASSQASNQPQHF.

The J gene is TRBJ1-2, the V gene TRBV6-1; possible D gene TRBD1, 5 bases. This CDR3 comprises 13 residues. Germline CDR1 and CDR2: MNHNS and SASEGT. Trimming shortened V by 4 bases and J by 2 bases, and 8 bases separated the two germline ends. Here the CDR3 DNA reads TGTGCCAGCAGTGGGAGACAGAACTATGGCTACACCTTC. Its translation: CASSGRQNYGYTF.

The chain employs TRBV19 and TRBJ1-2; D perhaps matches TRBD1 (6 bases). Trimming removed 2 bases at V and 3 bases at J, with 13 bases between. CDR3 length: 15 amino acids. Germline values: CDR1 LNHDA, CDR2 SQIVND (reference sequence). CDR3 sequence: CASSISGGLDYGYTF. The CDR3 DNA sequence: TGTGCCAGTAGTATATCGGGGGGGCTCGACTATGGCTACACCTTC.

The V gene is TRBV19, the J gene TRBJ2-1, with D perhaps TRBD2 (5 bases). The V and J ends lost 0 bases and 9 bases respectively, with 12 bases between them. The CDR3 extends over 14 amino acids. In germline, CDR1 is LNHDA, CDR2 SQIVND (reference sequence). CDR3 in amino acids: CASSIDPGSGEQFF. DNA for the CDR3: TGTGCCAGTAGTATAGATCCGGGGTCCGGTGAGCAGTTCTTC.

Points on this clone: At one of its ends the junction is not consistent with the germline gene, which may arise from a read error. V is TRBV18 and J is TRBJ1-2; TRBD1 aligns across 9 bases. The CDR3 consists of 15 residues. Germline CDR1 is KGHSH and CDR2 is LQKENI. This CDR3 is CASSPRDRELYGHTF. Written as DNA, the CDR3 is TGTGCCAGCTCACCGAGGGACAGGGAATTGTATGGCCACACCTTC.

V and J are TRBV7-9 and TRBJ2-7; the match to TRBD2 covers 15 bases. The CDR3 has 19 amino acids. Per germline, CDR1 SEHNR and CDR2 FQNEAQ (reference sequence). After removal of 4 bases from V and 4 bases from J, the junction contained 14 bases not matched to a gene. DNA for the CDR3: TGTGCCAGCAGCTCCTTAAGTGGACTAGCGGGAGGGCCATGGTACGAGCAGTACTTC. Translation: CASSSLSGLAGGPWYEQYF.

V is TRBV5-8 and J is TRBJ2-1; TRBD1 might be the D (6 bases). CDR3 length: 15 residues. Per the germline V gene, CDR1 is SGHTS and CDR2 is YDEGEE. V shed 3 bases and J shed 2 bases, with 12 bases lying between them. The CDR3 DNA reads as TGTGCCAGCAGCTCAGGACAGAGTACCTACAATGAGCAGTTCTTC. This sequence encodes CASSSGQSTYNEQFF.

For the CDR3, the DNA is TGTGCCAGCAGGGAATCAGGGGGGAACACTGAAGCTTTCTTT. Amino acid sequence: CASRESGGNTEAFF. The V call is TRBV6-4, the J call TRBJ1-1, with 7 nucleotides matching TRBD1. The CDR3 sequence is 14 residues long. Germline values: CDR1 MRHNA, CDR2 SNTAGT. V was pared by 6 bases and J by 1 base, with 5 bases of the junction left unmatched.

V and J are TRBV5-1 and TRBJ2-5, with 10 bases aligning to TRBD2. The closer fit of TRBJ2-7 to the DNA end suggests the J call may be wrong. The CDR3 has 14 residues. Germline CDR1 SGHRS, CDR2 YFSETQ. The CDR3 DNA reads TGCGCCAGCAGCGACTCTAGCGGGAGTGACGAGCAGTACTTC. Encoded protein: CASSDSSGSDEQYF.

The chain carries TRBV15 and TRBJ2-3; 8 bases match TRBD1. Unmatched junction bases numbered 4, after V lost 0 bases and J lost 2 bases. The CDR3 consists of 16 residues. Germline CDR1 is LNHNV and CDR2 is YYDKDF (reference sequence). This CDR3 is CATSRDYQGATDTQYF. The DNA for the CDR3 is TGTGCCACCAGCAGAGATTATCAGGGGGCCACAGATACGCAGTATTTT.

The chain links TRBV4-1 to TRBJ1-1; tentatively, D is TRBD1 (5 bases). V lost 5 bases, J lost 4 bases, and 5 bases lay in between. The CDR3 is made up of 11 amino acids. From germline, CDR1 is MGHRA and CDR2 YSYEKL. CDR3: CASSRGTEAFF. DNA for the CDR3: TGCGCCAGCAGCAGGGGCACTGAAGCTTTCTTT.

This sequence joins TRBV4-3 and TRBJ1-2; D may be TRBD1 (6 bases). V gave up 4 bases and J gave up 4 bases, with 10 bases separating them. Per germline, CDR1 LGHNA and CDR2 YSLEER. The CDR3 loop spans 13 amino acids. The CDR3 is CASSRQDSYGYTF. DNA of the CDR3: TGCGCCAGCAGCCGACAGGACAGCTATGGCTACACCTTC.

The chain carries TRBV25-1 and TRBJ2-6; D not resolved. The CDR3 length is 15 residues. Trimming pared 3 bases from V and 2 bases from J, leaving 8 bases between. Germline V gives CDR1 MGHDK, CDR2 SYGVNS. The CDR3 reads CASSDATTGANVLTF. DNA of the CDR3: TGTGCCAGCAGTGATGCTACTACTGGGGCCAACGTCCTGACTTTC.

This sequence joins TRBV5-4 and TRBJ1-2, with D uncertain. The V end was cut by 2 bases, the J end by 8 bases, with 13 bases between. There are 13 residues in the CDR3. The germline V gene encodes CDR1 SGHNT and CDR2 YYREEE (reference sequence). The CDR3 spells CASSLEGPGGYTF. CDR3 in DNA: TGTGCCAGCAGCTTAGAGGGCCCGGGGGGCTACACCTTC.

The chain combines TRBV7-2 with TRBJ2-1; 9 bases fit TRBD2. Germline V CDR1 and CDR2: SGHTA, FQGNSA. This CDR3 is built from 16 residues. The V segment lost 5 bases and the J segment 5 bases; nucleotides outside the gene matches: 10. As DNA, the CDR3 is TGTGCCAGCAGCGGACGGGCGGGAGGGGTAGACAATGAGCAGTTCTTC. It translates to CASSGRAGGVDNEQFF. The variable domain in full, completed from reference TRBV7-2 and TRBJ2-1, reads GAGVSQSPSNKVTEKGKDVELRCDPISGHTALYWYRQSLGQGLEFLIYFQGNSAPDKSGLPSDRFSAERTGGSVSTLTIQRTQQEDSAVYLCASSGRAGGVDNEQFFGPGTRLTVL.

The V and J genes are TRBV30 and TRBJ2-4; a possible D gene is TRBD1 (6 bases). Trimming took 5 bases from V and 0 from J, leaving 8 bases between them. This CDR3 spans 13 amino acids. Germline V gene data show CDR1 as GTSNPN and CDR2 as SVGIG (reference sequence). CDR3 sequence: CAWQGIAKNIQYF. For the CDR3, the DNA is TGTGCCTGGCAGGGGATAGCCAAAAACATTCAGTACTTC.